This T cell receptor (beta chain) was sequenced for a study of blood T cell repertoires in COVID-19. As for the study in general: Sites in the United States, Italy and Spain provided acute and convalescent COVID-19 samples.

The age range of participants was 18 to 89 years, with residence in about 25 US areas. Exposed enrollees encountered a COVID-19 case at some point within 2 weeks before study entry. In the study's own analysis: Scientists estimated how many nucleated cells there were by amplifying reference gene primers. TCRdb's table, derived via immunoSEQ multiplex PCR, lists solely in-frame clones and lacks some. That table furnishes V, J and clone size, whereas the DNA furnished D and trimming. The sample yields roughly 400,000 clones, approximately 91% seen once. The sample comprised PBMCs or T cells enriched from blood (not recorded which). This receptor was identified in a woman younger than 30 who had been exposed to COVID-19.

CDR3 sequence: CAIRWDRGEVGYGYTF. CDR3 bases: TGTGCCATCAGATGGGACAGGGGGGAGGTTGGCTATGGCTACACCTTC. The chain recombines TRBV24-1 with TRBJ1-2, with TRBD1 matching 11 bases. The CDR3 has 16 amino acids. J was trimmed by 4 bases and V by 11 bases; bases with no gene match: 14. Germline values: CDR1 KGHDR, CDR2 SFDVKD.